This is a list of T cell receptor beta chains from one sample in a study of blood T cells in healthy people across ages. TCRdb recomputed calls from the 5' RACE reads with MiXCR, one row per CDR3 protein. Among approximately 1,700,000 distinct CDR3 sequences listed, about 39% were seen once. What was sequenced was blood. The receptors stem from a human donor in good health. The CDR3 runs from the conserved cysteine through the conserved F or W. The D gene is left open where the match is weak. Clone size, where shown, is once, few, many, or a class for clones that have expanded.

D,J,V,size,CDR3,DNA
NA,TRBJ1-1,TRBV5-1,NA,CASHGQQNTEAFF,TGCGCCAGCCATGGACAGCAGAACACTGAAGCTTTCTTT
NA,TRBJ2-5,TRBV9,few,CASTKGGGGSQETQYF,TGTGCCAGCACCAAAGGGGGCGGGGGGTCCCAAGAGACCCAGTACTTC
TRBD1,TRBJ2-3,TRBV3-1,NA,CASSHQDNRDRTDTQYF,TGTGCCAGCAGCCACCAAGACAACCGGGACAGGACAGATACGCAGTATTTT
NA,TRBJ1-2,TRBV12-3/TRBV12-4,NA,CASSRGGTGGYTF,TGTGCCAGCAGCCGGGGTGGGACGGGCGGCTACACCTTC
NA,TRBJ2-6,TRBV28,NA,CASSQRGAGANVLTF,TGTGCCAGCAGTCAGAGGGGCGCTGGGGCCAACGTCCTGACTTTC
NA,TRBJ2-5,TRBV21-1,once,CASSDLGLAGGQQETQYF,TGTGCCAGCAGCGACCTGGGGCTAGCGGGGGGGCAGCAAGAGACCCAGTACTTC
NA,TRBJ2-5,TRBV20-1,NA,CSATTGGNGETQYF,TGCAGTGCTACCACCGGGGGTAATGGTGAGACCCAGTACTTC
NA,TRBJ2-5,TRBV11-2,NA,CASSLRASGETQYF,TGTGCCAGCAGCTTGCGCGCTTCGGGGGAGACCCAGTACTTC
TRBD2,TRBJ2-5,TRBV27,few,CASSILAGGSETQYF,TGTGCCAGCAGCATACTAGCGGGGGGAAGTGAGACCCAGTACTTC
TRBD1,TRBJ1-2,TRBV20-1,few,CSARDGDREGANYGYTF,TGCAGTGCTAGAGATGGGGACAGGGAAGGGGCTAACTATGGCTACACCTTC
TRBD2,TRBJ2-3,TRBV5-6,NA,CASSSPGTTSTDTQYF,TGTGCCAGCAGCTCCCCCGGGACTACTAGCACAGATACGCAGTATTTT
TRBD1,TRBJ1-6,TRBV20-1,few,CSARPRQGDRYSPLHF,TGCAGTGCTAGACCACGACAGGGGGATCGGTATTCACCCCTCCACTTT
NA,TRBJ1-2,TRBV12-3/TRBV12-4,NA,CASSLMGLGLGYTF,TGTGCCAGCAGTTTGATGGGGTTAGGTCTTGGCTACACCTTC
NA,TRBJ2-3,TRBV7-9,NA,CASSLDIRGRVTDTQYF,TGTGCCAGCAGCTTAGACATACGTGGCAGGGTAACAGATACGCAGTATTTT
NA,TRBJ2-3,TRBV7-9,few,CASRARSLLPDTQYF,TGTGCCAGCAGGGCCCGCTCTCTCCTCCCAGATACGCAGTATTTT
TRBD1,TRBJ1-2,TRBV5-6,few,CASSSESRDRYGYTF,TGTGCCAGCAGCTCAGAGTCCCGGGACAGATATGGCTACACCTTC
NA,TRBJ1-5,TRBV6-2/TRBV6-3,NA,CASNGAASNQPQHF,TGTGCCAGCAATGGGGCTGCCAGCAATCAGCCCCAGCATTTT
TRBD1,TRBJ2-5,TRBV29-1,many,CSVHRGWETQYF,TGCAGCGTCCACAGGGGTTGGGAGACCCAGTACTTC
NA,TRBJ2-2,TRBV20-1,once,CSARDNTGELFF,TGCAGTGCTAGAGATAACACCGGGGAGCTGTTTTTT
NA,TRBJ2-3,TRBV4-1,NA,CASSQEIGGRNTQYF,TGCGCCAGCAGCCAAGAAATCGGGGGCCGGAATACGCAGTATTTT
NA,TRBJ1-5,TRBV2,few,CASCLTGYQPQHF,TGTGCCAGTTGTTTAACAGGGTATCAGCCCCAGCATTTT
NA,TRBJ2-1,TRBV29-1,NA,CSVGLGRTVHINNEQFF,TGCAGCGTTGGTTTGGGGAGAACAGTCCATATTAACAATGAGCAGTTCTTC